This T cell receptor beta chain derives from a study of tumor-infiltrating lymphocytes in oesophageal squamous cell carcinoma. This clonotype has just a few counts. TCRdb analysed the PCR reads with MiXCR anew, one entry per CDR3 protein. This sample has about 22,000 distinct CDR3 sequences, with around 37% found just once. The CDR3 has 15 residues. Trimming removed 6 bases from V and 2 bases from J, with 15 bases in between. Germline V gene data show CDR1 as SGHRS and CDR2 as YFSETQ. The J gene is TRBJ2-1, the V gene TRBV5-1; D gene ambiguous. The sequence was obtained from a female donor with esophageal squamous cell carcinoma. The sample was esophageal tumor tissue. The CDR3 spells CASIIDPGAYNEQFF. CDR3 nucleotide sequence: TGCGCCAGCATAATAGACCCTGGAGCCTACAATGAGCAGTTCTTC.